The rows below give T cell receptor beta chains drawn from one sample of a study of CD8 T cells in ankylosing spondylitis. TCRdb reprocessed the 5' RACE reads via MiXCR and lists one record per CDR3 protein. This table holds 200,000 to 250,000 distinct CDR3 sequences, around 24% found once. Sequenced input: blood, either unsorted or a sorted T cell fraction (not recorded which). The source is a male donor with ankylosing spondylitis or in good health (not recorded which). Both conserved end residues are part of each CDR3. Each record gives: D gene, clone size, V gene, J gene, CDR3 DNA, CDR3 protein. The D gene is left open where the match is weak. Size is omitted from some rows. Given values are once, few, many or a class for expanded clones.

TRBD1	few	TRBV20-1	TRBJ2-5	TGCAGTGCTGACGGCGGGGACAGGGGGCTGAGGGAGACCCAGTACTTC	CSADGGDRGLRETQYF
TRBD1	few	TRBV5-1	TRBJ2-5	TGCGCCAGCAGCTGGGGGACAGGGAGGAAGGAGACCCAGTACTTC	CASSWGTGRKETQYF
NA	NA	TRBV20-1	TRBJ1-5	TGCAGTGCTCGACCCTCGTCGGGGGCGCCTCAGCCCCAGCATTTT	CSARPSSGAPQPQHF
TRBD2	many	TRBV9	TRBJ2-1	TGTGCCAGCAGCGTAAGGACTAGCGGGGGATTAACCTACAATGAGCAGTTCTTC	CASSVRTSGGLTYNEQFF
NA	once	TRBV10-3	TRBJ1-1	TGTGCCATCAGTGAGGGGGAGGACACTGAAGCTTTCTTT	CAISEGEDTEAFF
NA	many	TRBV20-1	TRBJ2-1	TGCAGTGCCCCCCGACTAAACTACAATGAGCAGTTCTTC	CSAPRLNYNEQFF
NA	NA	TRBV5-1	TRBJ2-1	TGCGCCAGCAGCCAAGAGGTGAGCTCCTACAATGAGCAGTTCTTC	CASSQEVSSYNEQFF
NA	NA	TRBV7-8	TRBJ2-7	TGTGCCAGCAGCTCTCCAAAATACGAGCAGTACTTC	CASSSPKYEQYF
NA	many	TRBV9	TRBJ2-5	TGTGCCAGCAGCGTAGAGGCGTGGGAGCAAGAGACCCAGTACTTC	CASSVEAWEQETQYF
TRBD2	many	TRBV29-1	TRBJ2-1	TGCAGCGTTCTATACAGCTTCTTAGGGGCTAGCGGGAGGAATGAGCAGTTCTTC	CSVLYSFLGASGRNEQFF
NA	many	TRBV20-1	TRBJ2-7	TGCAGTGCTAGGTCAGGGAGCAACGAGCAGTACTTC	CSARSGSNEQYF
NA	many	TRBV12-3/TRBV12-4	TRBJ2-2	TGTGCCAGCAGTTTAGGGGGGGCGAACACCGGGGAGCTGTTTTTT	CASSLGGANTGELFF
NA	NA	TRBV20-1	TRBJ2-2	TGCAGTGCTCGAGAATCCGGGCCGGGGACCGGGGAGCTGTTTTTT	CSARESGPGTGELFF
TRBD1	many	TRBV15	TRBJ1-2	TGTGCCACCAGCACCCGACAGGGCAGCTATGGCTACACCTTC	CATSTRQGSYGYTF
NA	many	TRBV27	TRBJ2-5	TGTGCCAGCAGTTTTCAGGGTTTAGAGACCCAGTACTTC	CASSFQGLETQYF
TRBD2	many	TRBV20-1	TRBJ2-1	TGCAGTGCTAGAACTACTAGCGGTTCCTACAATGAGCAGTTCTTC	CSARTTSGSYNEQFF
NA	many	TRBV29-1	TRBJ2-5	TGCAGCGCCCTAACGGGGGAGACCCAGTACTTC	CSALTGETQYF
TRBD1	many	TRBV12-3/TRBV12-4	TRBJ2-6	TGTGCCAGCAGTAGGGGGCGCGGGGCCAACGTCCTGACTTTC	CASSRGRGANVLTF
TRBD2	many	TRBV10-3	TRBJ2-1	TGTGCCATCAGTGAGTCGGGGCGGGAGGCGGTCAATGAGCAGTTCTTC	CAISESGREAVNEQFF
TRBD2	many	TRBV20-1	TRBJ2-3	TGCAGTGCTAGAGACGGGGAGGGGCTGTCGGATACGCAGTATTTT	CSARDGEGLSDTQYF
TRBD2	few	TRBV20-1	TRBJ2-3	TGCAGTGCCAGGACTAGCGGGAACACAGATACGCAGTATTTT	CSARTSGNTDTQYF
NA	many	TRBV2	TRBJ2-2	TGTGCCAGCAGTGTAAGAACGGCGAACACCGGGGAGCTGTTTTTT	CASSVRTANTGELFF
NA	few	TRBV6-1	TRBJ1-1	TGTGCCAGCACCCCGACAGGTGAAACTGAAGCTTTCTTT	CASTPTGETEAFF
NA	few	TRBV20-1	TRBJ2-7	TGCAGTGCTAGTTCTAGTATCTACGAGCAGTACTTC	CSASSSIYEQYF
NA	many	TRBV19	TRBJ2-1	TGTGCCAGTAGTATAGATCTTGGTAGCGGATCCTACAATGAGCAGTTCTTC	CASSIDLGSGSYNEQFF
NA	many	TRBV5-1	TRBJ2-5	TGCGCCAGCAGCGCCATCGCTCAAGAGACCCAGTACTTC	CASSAIAQETQYF
TRBD1	NA	TRBV20-1	TRBJ2-7	TGCAGTGCGAACAGGGGAAGGACCTACGAGCAGTACTTC	CSANRGRTYEQYF
TRBD1	few	TRBV10-3	TRBJ2-7	TGTGCCATCAGTGGGGGGACAGGGAGCTACGAGCAGTACTTC	CAISGGTGSYEQYF
NA	many	TRBV6-2/TRBV6-3	TRBJ2-5	TGTGCCAGCAGTTACTCCGGCCAAGAGACCCAGTACTTC	CASSYSGQETQYF
NA	many	TRBV20-1	TRBJ2-1	TGCAGTGCCCCCCGGCGGGATGGGTCCTACAATGAGCAGTTCTTC	CSAPRRDGSYNEQFF
NA	many	TRBV7-7	TRBJ2-3	TGTGCTAGCAGCTTTCGGGGGCGAAGCACAGATACGCAGTATTTT	CASSFRGRSTDTQYF
TRBD1	NA	TRBV29-1	TRBJ2-7	TGCAGCGGGAAGGGGGGACAGGAAAGCTCCTACGAGCAGTACTTC	CSGKGGQESSYEQYF
NA	NA	TRBV5-1	TRBJ2-1	TGCGCCAGCAGCCAACAGCCGGGGGGCGCCTACAATGAGCAGTTCTTC	CASSQQPGGAYNEQFF
TRBD2	once	TRBV13	TRBJ2-2	TGTGCCAGCAGCTTGGTTAGCGGGAAGGGCACCGGGGAGCTGTTTTTT	CASSLVSGKGTGELFF
TRBD2	many	TRBV12-3/TRBV12-4	TRBJ2-1	TGTGCCAGCAGTTTAGCGCTAAGCGGGAGGACGGGGGAGCAGTTCTTC	CASSLALSGRTGEQFF
NA	NA	TRBV20-1	TRBJ1-2	TGCAGTGCTAGAACTCCCGGCGGGGGCTACACCTTC	CSARTPGGGYTF
NA	NA	TRBV20-1	TRBJ2-5	TGCAGTGCTCCATTACAAGAGACCCAGTACTTC	CSAPLQETQYF
NA	many	TRBV15	TRBJ2-4	TGTGCCACCAGCAGAGAAGGGGGAGTAGCCAAAAACATTCAGTACTTC	CATSREGGVAKNIQYF
NA	many	TRBV6-1	TRBJ1-1	TGTGCCAGCAACGCCCCATCAGGGGTGTCGGGCACTGAAGCTTTCTTT	CASNAPSGVSGTEAFF
TRBD1	once	TRBV7-2	TRBJ1-2	TGTGCCAGCAGTTCAGACAGGGTCCGCGGCTACACCTTC	CASSSDRVRGYTF